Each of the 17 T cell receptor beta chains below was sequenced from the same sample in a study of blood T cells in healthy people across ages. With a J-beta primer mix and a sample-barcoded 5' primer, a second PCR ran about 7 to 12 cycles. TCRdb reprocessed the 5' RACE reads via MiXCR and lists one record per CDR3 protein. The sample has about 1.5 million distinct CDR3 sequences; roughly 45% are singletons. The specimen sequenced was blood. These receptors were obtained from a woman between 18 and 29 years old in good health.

CDR3 DNA: TGTGCCAGCAGCGTCTTAACGGGACAGCCCAGACTAGCGGGAAATGAGCAGTTCTTC. Its translation is CASSVLTGQPRLAGNEQFF. The V call is TRBV9, the J call TRBJ2-1; 11 bases are shared with TRBD2. J gave up 7 bases and V 2 bases, and 17 bases lay outside the gene matches. The CDR3 runs 19 residues. The germline V gene has CDR1 SGDLS and CDR2 YYNGEE. Based on the CDR3 plus reference TRBV9 and TRBJ2-1, the full variable domain is DSGVTQTPKHLITATGQRVTLRCSPRSGDLSVYWYQQSLDQGLQFLIQYYNGEERAKGNILERFSAQQFPDLHSELNLSSLELGDSALYFCASSVLTGQPRLAGNEQFFGPGTRLTVL.

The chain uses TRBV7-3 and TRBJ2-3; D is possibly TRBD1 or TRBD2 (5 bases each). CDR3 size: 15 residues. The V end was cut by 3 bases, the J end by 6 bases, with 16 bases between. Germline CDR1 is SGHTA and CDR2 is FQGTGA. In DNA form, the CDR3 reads TGTGCCAGCAGCTTGGCCGGGGCTGGTTTCGATACGCAGTATTTT. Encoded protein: CASSLAGAGFDTQYF. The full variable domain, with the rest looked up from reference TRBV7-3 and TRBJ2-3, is GAGVSQTPSNKVTEKGKYVELRCDPISGHTALYWYRQSLGQGPEFLIYFQGTGAADDSGLPNDRFFAVRPEGSVSTLKIQRTERGDSAVYLCASSLAGAGFDTQYFGPGTRLTVL.

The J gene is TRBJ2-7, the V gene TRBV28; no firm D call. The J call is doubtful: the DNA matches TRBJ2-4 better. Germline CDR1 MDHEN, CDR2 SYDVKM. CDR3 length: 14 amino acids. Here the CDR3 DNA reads TGTGCCAGCAGGGCTGGTACTTTCAAAAACATTCAGTACTTC. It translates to CASRAGTFKNIQYF.

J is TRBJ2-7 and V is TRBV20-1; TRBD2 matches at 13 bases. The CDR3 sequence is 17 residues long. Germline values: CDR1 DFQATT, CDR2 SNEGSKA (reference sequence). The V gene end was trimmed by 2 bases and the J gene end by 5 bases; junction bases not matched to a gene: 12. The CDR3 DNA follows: TGCAGTGCTAGAAAGGGACTAGCGGGATCATTCCCCCACGAGCAGTACTTC. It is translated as CSARKGLAGSFPHEQYF.

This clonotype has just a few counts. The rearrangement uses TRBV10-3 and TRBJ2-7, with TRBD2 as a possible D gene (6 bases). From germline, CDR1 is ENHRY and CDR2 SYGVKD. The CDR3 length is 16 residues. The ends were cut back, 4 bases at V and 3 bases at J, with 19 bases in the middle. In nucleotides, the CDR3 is TGTGCCATCAGTGGCGCGGGGCAGGGTGGGAGCTACGAGCAGTACTTC. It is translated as CAISGAGQGGSYEQYF.

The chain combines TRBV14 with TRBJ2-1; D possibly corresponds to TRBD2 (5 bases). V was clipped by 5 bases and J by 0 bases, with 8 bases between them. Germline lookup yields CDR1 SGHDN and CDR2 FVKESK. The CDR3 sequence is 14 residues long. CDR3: CASSSGISYNEQFF. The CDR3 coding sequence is TGTGCCAGCAGCTCCGGGATCTCCTACAATGAGCAGTTCTTC.

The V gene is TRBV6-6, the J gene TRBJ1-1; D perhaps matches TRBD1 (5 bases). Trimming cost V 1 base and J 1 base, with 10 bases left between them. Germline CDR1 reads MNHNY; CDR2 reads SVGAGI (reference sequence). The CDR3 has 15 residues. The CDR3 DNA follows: TGTGCCAGCAGTTACTGGATCGGACAGAACACTGAAGCTTTCTTT. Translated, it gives CASSYWIGQNTEAFF.

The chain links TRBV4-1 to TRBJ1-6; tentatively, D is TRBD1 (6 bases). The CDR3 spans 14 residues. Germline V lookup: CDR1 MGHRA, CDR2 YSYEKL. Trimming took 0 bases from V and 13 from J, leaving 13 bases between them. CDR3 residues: CASSQEARGAPLHF. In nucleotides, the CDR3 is TGCGCCAGCAGCCAAGAGGCAAGGGGGGCTCCCCTCCACTTT.

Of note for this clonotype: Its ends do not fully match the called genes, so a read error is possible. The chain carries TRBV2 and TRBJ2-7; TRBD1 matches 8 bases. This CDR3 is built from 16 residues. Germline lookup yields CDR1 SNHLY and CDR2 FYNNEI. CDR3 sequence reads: CAGRQGTPLKSYEQYF. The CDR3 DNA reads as TGTGCCGGCAGACAGGGGACCCCTCTCAAGTCCTACGAGCAGTACTTC.

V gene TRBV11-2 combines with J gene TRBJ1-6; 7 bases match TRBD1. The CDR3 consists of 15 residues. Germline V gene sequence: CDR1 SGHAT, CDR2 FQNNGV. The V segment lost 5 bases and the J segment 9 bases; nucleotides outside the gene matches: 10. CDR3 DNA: TGTGCCAGCAGCCTAATCCAGGGGGAAGGTTCACCCCTCCACTTT. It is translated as CASSLIQGEGSPLHF.

CDR3: CASGYRLAVNEQYF. The DNA for the CDR3 is TGTGCCAGCGGCTACCGACTAGCGGTCAATGAGCAGTACTTC. V gene TRBV6-5 combines with J gene TRBJ2-5, with 9 bases matching TRBD2. After removal of 8 bases from V and 11 bases from J, the junction contained 15 bases not matched to a gene. The CDR3 covers 14 residues. CDR1 is MNHEY and CDR2 is SVGAGI in the germline V gene.

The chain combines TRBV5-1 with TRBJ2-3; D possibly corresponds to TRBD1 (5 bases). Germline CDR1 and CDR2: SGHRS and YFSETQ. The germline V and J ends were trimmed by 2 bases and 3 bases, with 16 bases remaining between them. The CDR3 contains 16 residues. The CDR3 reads CASSLGQGMGTDTQYF. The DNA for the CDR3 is TGCGCCAGCAGCTTAGGTCAGGGAATGGGAACAGATACGCAGTATTTT.

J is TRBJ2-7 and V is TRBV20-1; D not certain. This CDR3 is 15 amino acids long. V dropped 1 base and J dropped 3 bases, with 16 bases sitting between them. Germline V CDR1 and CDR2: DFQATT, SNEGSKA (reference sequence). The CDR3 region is CSARVLGGISYEQYF. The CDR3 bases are TGCAGTGCTAGAGTCTTAGGTGGGATTAGCTACGAGCAGTACTTC.

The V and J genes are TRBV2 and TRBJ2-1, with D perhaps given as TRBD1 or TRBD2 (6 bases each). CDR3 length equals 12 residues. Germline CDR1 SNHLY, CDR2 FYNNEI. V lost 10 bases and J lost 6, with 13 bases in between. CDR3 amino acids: CANRLGGNEQFF. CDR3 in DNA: TGTGCCAACAGACTAGGGGGCAATGAGCAGTTCTTC.

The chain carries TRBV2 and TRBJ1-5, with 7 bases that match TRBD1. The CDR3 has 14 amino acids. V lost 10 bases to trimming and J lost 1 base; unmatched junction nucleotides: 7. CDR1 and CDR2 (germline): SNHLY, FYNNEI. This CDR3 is CATSTGSSNQPQHF. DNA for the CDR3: TGTGCCACCTCGACAGGGAGCAGCAATCAGCCCCAGCATTTT.

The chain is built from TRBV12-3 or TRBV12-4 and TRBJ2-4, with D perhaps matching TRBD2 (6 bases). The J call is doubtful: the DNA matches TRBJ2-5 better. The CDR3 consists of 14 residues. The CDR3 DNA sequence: TGTGCCAGCAGTTATAGGTCTAGCGTGGAGACCCAGTACTTC. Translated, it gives CASSYRSSVETQYF.

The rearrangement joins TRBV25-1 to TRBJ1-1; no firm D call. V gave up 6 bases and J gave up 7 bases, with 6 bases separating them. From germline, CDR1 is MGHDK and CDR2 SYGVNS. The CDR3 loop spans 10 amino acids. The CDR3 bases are TGTGCCAGCAGGGGGTATGAAGCTTTCTTT. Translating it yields CASRGYEAFF.